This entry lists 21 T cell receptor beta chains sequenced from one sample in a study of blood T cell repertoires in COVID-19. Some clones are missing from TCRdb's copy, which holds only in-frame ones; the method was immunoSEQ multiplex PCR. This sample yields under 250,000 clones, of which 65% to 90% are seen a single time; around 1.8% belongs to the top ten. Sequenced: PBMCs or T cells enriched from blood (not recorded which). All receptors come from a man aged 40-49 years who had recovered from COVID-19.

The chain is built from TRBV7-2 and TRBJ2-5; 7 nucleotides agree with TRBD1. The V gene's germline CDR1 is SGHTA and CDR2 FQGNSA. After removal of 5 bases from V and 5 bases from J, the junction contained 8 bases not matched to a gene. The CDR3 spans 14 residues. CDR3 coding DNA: TGTGCCAGCAGCACACCGACAGGGAGCGAGACCCAGTACTTC. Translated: CASSTPTGSETQYF. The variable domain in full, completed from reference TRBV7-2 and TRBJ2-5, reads GAGVSQSPSNKVTEKGKDVELRCDPISGHTALYWYRQSLGQGLEFLIYFQGNSAPDKSGLPSDRFSAERTGGSVSTLTIQRTQQEDSAVYLCASSTPTGSETQYFGPGTRLLVL.

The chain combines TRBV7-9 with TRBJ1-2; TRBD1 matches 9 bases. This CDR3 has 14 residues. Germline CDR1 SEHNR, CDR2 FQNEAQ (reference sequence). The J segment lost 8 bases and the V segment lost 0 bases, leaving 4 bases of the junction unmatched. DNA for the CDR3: TGTGCCAGCAGCTTAGCCGGGACAGGGAAAGGCTACACCTTC. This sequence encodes CASSLAGTGKGYTF.

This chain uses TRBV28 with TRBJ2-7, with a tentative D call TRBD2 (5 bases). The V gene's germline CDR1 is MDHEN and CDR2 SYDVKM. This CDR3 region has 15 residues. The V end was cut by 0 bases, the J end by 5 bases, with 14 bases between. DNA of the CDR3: TGTGCCAGCAGTTTATGGGCTAGCCGGTCCGACGAGCAGTACTTC. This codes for CASSLWASRSDEQYF.

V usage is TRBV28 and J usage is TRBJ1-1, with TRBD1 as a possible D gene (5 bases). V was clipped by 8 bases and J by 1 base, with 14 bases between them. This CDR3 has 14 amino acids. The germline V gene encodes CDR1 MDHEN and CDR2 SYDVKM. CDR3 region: CASLRGERNTEAFF. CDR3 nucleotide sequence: TGTGCCAGCCTTCGGGGGGAGAGGAACACTGAAGCTTTCTTT.

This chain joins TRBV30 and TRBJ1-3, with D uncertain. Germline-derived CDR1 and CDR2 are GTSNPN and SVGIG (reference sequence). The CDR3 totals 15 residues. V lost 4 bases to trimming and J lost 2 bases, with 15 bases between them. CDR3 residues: CAWTPGSLPGNTIYF. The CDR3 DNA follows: TGTGCCTGGACCCCCGGGTCTCTCCCTGGAAACACCATATATTTT.

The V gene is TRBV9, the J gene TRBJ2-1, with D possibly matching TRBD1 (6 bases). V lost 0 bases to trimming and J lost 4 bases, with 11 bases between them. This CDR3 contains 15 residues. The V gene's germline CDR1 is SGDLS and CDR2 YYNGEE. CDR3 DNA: TGTGCCAGCAGCGTAGGACAGGTGGGGTACAATGAGCAGTTCTTC. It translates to CASSVGQVGYNEQFF. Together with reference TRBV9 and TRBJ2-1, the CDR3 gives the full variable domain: DSGVTQTPKHLITATGQRVTLRCSPRSGDLSVYWYQQSLDQGLQFLIQYYNGEERAKGNILERFSAQQFPDLHSELNLSSLELGDSALYFCASSVGQVGYNEQFFGPGTRLTVL.

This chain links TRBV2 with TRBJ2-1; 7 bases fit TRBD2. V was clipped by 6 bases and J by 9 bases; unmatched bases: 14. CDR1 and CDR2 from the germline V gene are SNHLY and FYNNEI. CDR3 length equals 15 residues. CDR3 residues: CASRHGLGVGSEQFF. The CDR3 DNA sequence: TGTGCCAGCAGACACGGACTAGGGGTCGGGTCTGAGCAGTTCTTC.

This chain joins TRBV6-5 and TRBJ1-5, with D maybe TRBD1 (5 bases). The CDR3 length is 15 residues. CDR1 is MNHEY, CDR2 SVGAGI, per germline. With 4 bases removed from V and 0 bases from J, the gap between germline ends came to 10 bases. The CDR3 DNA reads TGTGCCAGCAGTTCGTCGGGGGATAGCAATCAGCCCCAGCATTTT. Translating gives CASSSSGDSNQPQHF.

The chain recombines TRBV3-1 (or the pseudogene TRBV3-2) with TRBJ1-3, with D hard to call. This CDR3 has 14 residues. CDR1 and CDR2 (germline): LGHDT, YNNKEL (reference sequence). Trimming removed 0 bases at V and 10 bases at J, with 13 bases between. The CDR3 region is CASSQELGEGTIYF. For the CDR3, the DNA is TGTGCCAGCAGCCAAGAACTGGGAGAAGGGACCATATATTTT.

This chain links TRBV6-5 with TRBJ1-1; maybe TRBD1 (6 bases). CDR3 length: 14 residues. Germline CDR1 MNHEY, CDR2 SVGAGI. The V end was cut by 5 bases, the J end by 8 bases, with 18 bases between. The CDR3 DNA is TGTGCCAGCAGTCAGCGGGGGGGCGGGCCCGAAGCTTTCTTT. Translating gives CASSQRGGGPEAFF.

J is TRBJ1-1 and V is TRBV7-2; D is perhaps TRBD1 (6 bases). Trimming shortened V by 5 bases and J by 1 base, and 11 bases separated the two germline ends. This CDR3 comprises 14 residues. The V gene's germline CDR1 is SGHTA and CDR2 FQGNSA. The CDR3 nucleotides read TGTGCCAGCAGCCCGACCAGGGGGAACACTGAAGCTTTCTTT. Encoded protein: CASSPTRGNTEAFF. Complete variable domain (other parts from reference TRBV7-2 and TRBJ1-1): GAGVSQSPSNKVTEKGKDVELRCDPISGHTALYWYRQSLGQGLEFLIYFQGNSAPDKSGLPSDRFSAERTGGSVSTLTIQRTQQEDSAVYLCASSPTRGNTEAFFGQGTRLTVV.

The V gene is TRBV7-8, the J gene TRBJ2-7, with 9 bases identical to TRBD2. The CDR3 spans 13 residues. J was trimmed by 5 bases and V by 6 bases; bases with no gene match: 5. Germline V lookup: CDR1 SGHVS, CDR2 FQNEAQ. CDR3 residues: CASRLAGFDEQYF. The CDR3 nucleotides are TGTGCCAGCAGGCTAGCGGGGTTTGACGAGCAGTACTTC. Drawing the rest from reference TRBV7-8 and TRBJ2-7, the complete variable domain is GAGVSQSPRYKVAKRGQDVALRCDPISGHVSLFWYQQALGQGPEFLTYFQNEAQLDKSGLPSDRFFAERPEGSVSTLKIQRTQQEDSAVYLCASRLAGFDEQYFGPGTRLTVT.

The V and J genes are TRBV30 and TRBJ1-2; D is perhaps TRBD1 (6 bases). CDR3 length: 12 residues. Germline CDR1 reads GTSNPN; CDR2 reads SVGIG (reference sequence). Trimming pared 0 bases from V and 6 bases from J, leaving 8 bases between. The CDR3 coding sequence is TGTGCCTGGAGTGTAGGGGGTCATGGCTACACCTTC. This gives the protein CAWSVGGHGYTF.

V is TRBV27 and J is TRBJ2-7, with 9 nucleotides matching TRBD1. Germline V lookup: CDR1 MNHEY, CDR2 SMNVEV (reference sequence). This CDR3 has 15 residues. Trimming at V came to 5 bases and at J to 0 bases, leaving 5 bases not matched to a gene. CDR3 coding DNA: TGTGCCAGCAGTCTGGGGACAGGGTACTCCTACGAGCAGTACTTC. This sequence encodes CASSLGTGYSYEQYF.

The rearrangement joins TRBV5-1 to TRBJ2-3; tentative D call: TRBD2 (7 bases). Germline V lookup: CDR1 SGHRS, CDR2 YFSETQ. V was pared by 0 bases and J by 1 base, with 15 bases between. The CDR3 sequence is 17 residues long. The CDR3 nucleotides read TGCGCCAGCAGCTTGGAGGTCGGGGGGCCTCGCACAGATACGCAGTATTTT. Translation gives CASSLEVGGPRTDTQYF.

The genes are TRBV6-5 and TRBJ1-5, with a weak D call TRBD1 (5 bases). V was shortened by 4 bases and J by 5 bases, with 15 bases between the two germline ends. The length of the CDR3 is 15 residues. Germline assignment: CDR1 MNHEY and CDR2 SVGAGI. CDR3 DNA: TGTGCCAGCAGTTCGGGGGGGGAGCGCGATCAGCCCCAGCATTTT. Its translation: CASSSGGERDQPQHF.

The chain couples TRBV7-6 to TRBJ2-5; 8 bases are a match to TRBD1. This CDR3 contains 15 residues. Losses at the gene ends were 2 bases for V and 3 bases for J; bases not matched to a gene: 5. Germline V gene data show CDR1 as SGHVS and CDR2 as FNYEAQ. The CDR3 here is CASSLFLTGEETQYF. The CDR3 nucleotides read TGTGCCAGCAGCTTATTTCTGACAGGGGAAGAGACCCAGTACTTC.

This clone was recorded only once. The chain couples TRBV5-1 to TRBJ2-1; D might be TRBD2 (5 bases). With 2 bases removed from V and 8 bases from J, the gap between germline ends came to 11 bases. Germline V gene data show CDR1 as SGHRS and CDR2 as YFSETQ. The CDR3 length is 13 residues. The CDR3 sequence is CASSFRGRDEQFF. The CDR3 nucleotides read TGCGCCAGCAGCTTTCGAGGGCGGGATGAGCAGTTCTTC.

CDR3 sequence reads: CASSEALAAGEAFF. CDR3 DNA: TGTGCCAGCAGTGAAGCGCTTGCAGCGGGGGAAGCTTTCTTT. The rearrangement uses TRBV2 and TRBJ1-1; no clear D. Germline loops: CDR1 SNHLY, CDR2 FYNNEI. This CDR3 region has 14 residues. Trimming took 0 bases from V and 8 from J, leaving 13 bases between them.

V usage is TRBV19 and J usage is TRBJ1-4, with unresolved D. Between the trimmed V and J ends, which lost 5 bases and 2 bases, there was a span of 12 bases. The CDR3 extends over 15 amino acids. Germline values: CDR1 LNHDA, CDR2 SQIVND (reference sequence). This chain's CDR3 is CASSLLGGTNEKLFF. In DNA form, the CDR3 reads TGTGCCAGTAGTCTCCTCGGAGGGACTAATGAAAAACTGTTTTTT.

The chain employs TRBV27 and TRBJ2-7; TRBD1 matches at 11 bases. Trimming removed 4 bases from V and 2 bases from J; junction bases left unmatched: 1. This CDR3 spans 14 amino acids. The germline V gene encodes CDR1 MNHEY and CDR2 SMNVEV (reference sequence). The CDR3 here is CASSWTGGPYEQYF. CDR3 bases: TGTGCCAGCAGTTGGACAGGGGGCCCCTACGAGCAGTACTTC.